This entry lists 23 T cell receptor beta chains sequenced from one sample in a study of T cells in women clearing cervical HPV infection. Measured with immunoSEQ multiplex PCR; TCRdb has only the in-frame clones, and not every one. The clone table shows some 20,000 clones, with the ten largest holding approximately 14%. The specimen was blood buffy coat. The origin of the receptors is a woman aged 18 to 69 with a cervical HPV16 infection that either progressed to CIN3+ or cleared (not recorded which).

On this clone: The read ends 3 residues shy of where the CDR3 ends; the end is completed using the germline J gene. The rearrangement joins TRBV6-2 or TRBV6-3 to TRBJ1-2, with unresolved D. CDR1 MNHEY and CDR2 SVGEGT come from the germline V gene. The CDR3 is made up of 17 amino acids. The part of the CDR3 DNA that was read is TGTGCCAGCACCCCCCGGTACCAGCGGGAAGCCACCTACGAC. Residues: CASTPRYQREATYD. The CDR3 as a whole reads CASTPRYQREATYDYTF.

On this clone itself: The read comes to an end 3 residues before the CDR3 does, leaving the germline J gene to fill in the end. V and J are TRBV9 and TRBJ2-1; D remains unclear. Germline V gene data show CDR1 as SGDLS and CDR2 as YYNGEE. The length of the CDR3 is 14 residues. V lost 0 bases to trimming and J lost 5 bases, with 9 bases between them. The CDR3 reads CASSVAQRDNEQFF. The part of the CDR3 DNA that was read is TGTGCCAGCAGCGTAGCTCAAAGGGACAATGAG.

Concerning this clone: With the read ending 3 residues before the CDR3 end, the germline J gene is used to fill in that end. The chain links TRBV18 to TRBJ1-2; 10 nucleotides align to TRBD1. The CDR3 loop spans 15 amino acids. Germline CDR1 KGHSH, CDR2 LQKENI. The DNA read from the CDR3 is TGTGCCAGCTCACCATCGGGGACAGGGGCTTCCGAC. Translating gives CASSPSGTGASD. In full, the CDR3 reads CASSPSGTGASDYTF.

A note on this clone: With the read ending 3 residues before the CDR3 end, the germline J gene is used to fill in that end. V gene TRBV2 combines with J gene TRBJ1-1, with 11 positions matching TRBD1. The V and J ends lost 9 bases and 1 base, in that order; junction bases with no gene match: 4. The CDR3 has 14 amino acids. Germline lookup yields CDR1 SNHLY and CDR2 FYNNEI. The CDR3 DNA, read in part, is TGTGCCAGTGAGGACAGGGGGCAGAACACTGAA. This translates into CASEDRGQNTE. The complete CDR3 protein is CASEDRGQNTEAFF. The full variable domain, rest sourced from reference TRBV2 and TRBJ1-1, is EPEVTQTPSHQVTQMGQEVILRCVPISNHLYFYWYRQILGQKVEFLVSFYNNEISEKSEIFDDQFSVERPDGSNFTLKIRSTKLEDSAMYFCASEDRGQNTEAFFGQGTRLTVV.

To note about this clone: The read terminates 3 residues ahead of where the CDR3 ends, so the germline J gene completes it. The V gene is TRBV7-3, the J gene TRBJ2-2; 11 bases agree with TRBD1. J gave up 6 bases and V 5 bases, and 8 bases lay outside the gene matches. CDR1 is SGHTA and CDR2 is FQGTGA in the germline V gene. There are 16 residues in the CDR3. Incomplete CDR3 DNA: TGTGCCAGCAGCCGCGGCGGACAGGGGGCGTCCGGGGAG. It yields the protein CASSRGGQGASGE. The entire CDR3 protein reads CASSRGGQGASGELFF.

This clone shows up as large by frequency. The CDR3 goes on 3 residues after the read ends, and that part is filled in from the germline J gene. V gene TRBV28 combines with J gene TRBJ2-3; tentatively, D is TRBD1 (6 bases). This CDR3 has 14 amino acids. Germline CDR1 and CDR2: MDHEN and SYDVKM. V lost 1 base and J 4 bases, leaving 9 bases between the germline ends. Here the CDR3 reads CASSLFRGSDTQYF. CDR3 DNA (partial): TGTGCCAGCAGTTTATTCAGGGGATCAGATACG.

Concerning this clone: The read falls 3 residues short of the CDR3 end, and the missing part is taken from the germline J gene. This chain uses TRBV5-1 with TRBJ2-3, with TRBD1 as a possible D gene (6 bases). Germline V gene data show CDR1 as SGHRS and CDR2 as YFSETQ. The CDR3 contains 17 residues. The V end lost 0 bases, the J end lost 4 bases, and 18 bases lay between the germline ends. This CDR3 is CASSLALQGFGSDTQYF. The CDR3 bases that were read are TGCGCCAGCAGCTTGGCTCTACAGGGATTTGGGTCAGATACG.

On this clone: The CDR3 is cut off 3 residues early in the read; its end comes from the germline J gene. The chain recombines TRBV20-1 with TRBJ2-3, with 9 bases lining up with TRBD2. CDR3 length equals 19 residues. The germline V gene encodes CDR1 DFQATT and CDR2 SNEGSKA (reference sequence). The V segment lost 4 bases and the J segment 0 bases; nucleotides outside the gene matches: 17. Partial CDR3 DNA: TGCAGTGCTAACCCGTCGACTAGCGGAAACATCCCTAGCACAGATACG. The encoded protein is CSANPSTSGNIPSTDT. The entire CDR3 protein is CSANPSTSGNIPSTDTQYF.

About this clone itself: Coverage ceases 3 residues before the CDR3 finishes, and the germline J gene fills in the end. The chain combines TRBV12-3 or TRBV12-4 with TRBJ2-3, with 9 positions matching TRBD1. The CDR3 totals 14 residues. V shed 5 bases, J shed 3 bases, and the junction held 3 bases outside the gene matches. The CDR3 DNA, read in part, is TGTGCCAGCAGTCCGGGACAGGGAACAGATACG. Its translation is CASSPGQGTDT. The whole CDR3 sequence reads CASSPGQGTDTQYF.

Points on this clone: The sequence runs out 3 residues before the end of the CDR3; the remainder is reconstructed from the germline J gene. The chain is built from TRBV6-1 and TRBJ1-5; the D gene is possibly TRBD1 (5 bases). The germline CDR1 and CDR2 sequences are MNHNS and SASEGT. The CDR3 length is 14 residues. Between the trimmed V and J ends, which lost 3 bases and 6 bases, there was a span of 12 bases. Partial CDR3 DNA: TGTGCCAGCAGTGAGCTGGCAGGGCCTCAGCCC. It encodes CASSELAGPQP. The entire CDR3 is CASSELAGPQPQHF.

In the case of this clone: The CDR3 is cut off 3 residues early in the read; its end comes from the germline J gene. The chain has TRBV9 and TRBJ2-3; 9 bases line up with TRBD2. The J segment lost 0 bases and the V segment lost 0 bases, leaving 2 bases of the junction unmatched. The CDR3 is made up of 16 amino acids. The germline V gene encodes CDR1 SGDLS and CDR2 YYNGEE. The sequenced part of the CDR3 DNA is TGTGCCAGCAGCGTAGGACTAGCGGCAAGCACAGATACG. Translating it yields CASSVGLAASTDT. The complete CDR3 protein is CASSVGLAASTDTQYF.

For this clone: The sequence runs out 3 residues before the end of the CDR3; the remainder is reconstructed from the germline J gene. The rearrangement uses TRBV27 and TRBJ2-3; D may be TRBD1 (6 bases). This CDR3 comprises 20 residues. Trimming shortened V by 0 bases and J by 2 bases, and 24 bases separated the two germline ends. Germline V CDR1 and CDR2: MNHEY, SMNVEV (reference sequence). The part of the CDR3 DNA that was read is TGTGCCAGCAGTTTATCGTCCCCGTTAACAGGGACAAAGGTCACAGATACG. Translated: CASSLSSPLTGTKVTDT. The whole CDR3 region reads CASSLSSPLTGTKVTDTQYF.

With respect to this clone: The sequence runs out 3 residues before the end of the CDR3; the remainder is reconstructed from the germline J gene. This chain connects TRBV5-1 to TRBJ2-1; 14 bases agree with TRBD2. J lost 8 bases, V lost 4 bases, and 5 bases had no gene match. CDR3 length: 15 residues. CDR1 SGHRS and CDR2 YFSETQ come from the germline V gene. The part of the CDR3 DNA that was read is TGCGCCAGCAGCAAGACTAGCGGGAGGGAACATGAG. Residues: CASSKTSGREHE. The entire CDR3 protein is CASSKTSGREHEQFF.

About this clone itself: The read finishes 3 residues shy of the CDR3 end, and the germline J gene is used to complete it. The V gene is TRBV5-1, the J gene TRBJ1-4; tentatively, D is TRBD1 (6 bases). The V gene lost 0 bases and the J gene lost 7 bases, with 10 bases spanning the gap. This CDR3 spans 14 amino acids. Germline assignment: CDR1 SGHRS and CDR2 YFSETQ. CDR3 sequence: CASSLGRGSEKLFF. The part of the CDR3 DNA that was read is TGCGCCAGCAGCTTGGGCAGGGGAAGTGAAAAA.

In the case of this clone: Read sequence stops 3 residues before the CDR3 end, and the germline J gene provides the missing end. V usage is TRBV20-1 and J usage is TRBJ2-7; 8 positions match TRBD2. Trimming removed 0 bases from V and 0 bases from J; junction bases left unmatched: 1. Germline V gene lookup returns CDR1 DFQATT and CDR2 SNEGSKA (reference sequence). The length of the CDR3 is 14 residues. The sequenced part of the CDR3 DNA is TGCAGTGCTAGAGAGAGCGGGAGCTCCTACGAG. It specifies CSARESGSSYE. The entire CDR3 protein is CSARESGSSYEQYF.

Comments on this clone: The read halts 3 residues ahead of the CDR3 end, with the missing end drawn from the germline J gene. This chain joins TRBV20-1 and TRBJ1-2; 9 bases map to TRBD1. The CDR3 sequence is 13 residues long. From germline, CDR1 is DFQATT and CDR2 SNEGSKA (reference sequence). Losses at the gene ends were 6 bases for V and 2 bases for J; bases not matched to a gene: 4. The sequenced CDR3 bases are TGCAGTGCACCGGGACAGGGAAACTATGGC. Its protein is CSAPGQGNYG. The whole CDR3 is CSAPGQGNYGYTF.

Turning to this clone: The CDR3 goes on 3 residues after the read ends, and that part is filled in from the germline J gene. The gene calls are TRBV11-3 and TRBJ2-5; 12 bases are shared with TRBD1. J lost 4 bases, V lost 6 bases, and 6 bases had no gene match. This CDR3 comprises 15 residues. Germline V gives CDR1 SGHNT, CDR2 YENEEA. The CDR3 DNA, read in part, is TGTGCCAGCAGTAGGGACAGGGGGCGGCTAGAGACC. Translation gives CASSRDRGRLET. The full-length CDR3 reads as CASSRDRGRLETQYF.

On this clone: The CDR3 end is not reached by the read, which stops 3 residues before it; the germline J gene fills it in. The rearrangement joins TRBV7-9 to TRBJ1-1, with no clear D. CDR3 length: 14 amino acids. Germline assignment: CDR1 SEHNR and CDR2 FQNEAQ (reference sequence). The part of the CDR3 DNA that was read is TGTGCCAGCAGCTTACAAACTAGCGGAAAACCG. As protein: CASSLQTSGKP. Given in full, the CDR3 is CASSLQTSGKPAFF.

For this clone: The CDR3 end lies 3 residues beyond the end of the read and is filled in from the germline J gene. The V gene is TRBV5-1, the J gene TRBJ1-1; tentatively, D is TRBD1 (5 bases). CDR3 size: 14 residues. Trimming took 4 bases from V and 4 from J, leaving 14 bases between them. CDR1 SGHRS and CDR2 YFSETQ come from the germline V gene. The CDR3 DNA, read in part, is TGCGCCAGCAGCCACCTTCCGGGGGGCACTGAA. Translation gives CASSHLPGGTE. The full-length CDR3 reads as CASSHLPGGTEAFF.

A note on this clone: Sequencing ends 3 residues short of the CDR3 end; the germline J gene provides the rest. J is TRBJ1-2 and V is TRBV7-3, with D uncertain. Looked up from germline, CDR1 is SGHTA and CDR2 is FQGTGA. This CDR3 has 16 residues. CDR3 in amino acids: CASSLGGLAGRDTYTF. The CDR3 DNA, read in part, is TGTGCCAGCAGCTTAGGCGGACTAGCGGGGAGGGATACC.

Note on this clone: Read coverage stops 3 residues before the CDR3 terminus; the germline J gene supplies the remainder. This sequence joins TRBV5-1 and TRBJ2-1; tentative D call: TRBD1 (6 bases). The germline V and J ends were trimmed by 2 bases and 6 bases, with 12 bases remaining between them. CDR1 is SGHRS and CDR2 is YFSETQ in the germline V gene. This CDR3 is built from 14 residues. The CDR3 spells CASSFGQPGNEQFF. The DNA read from the CDR3 is TGCGCCAGCAGCTTCGGACAGCCTGGCAATGAG.

A remark on this clone: Coverage ceases 3 residues before the CDR3 finishes, and the germline J gene fills in the end. V and J are TRBV20-1 and TRBJ2-1, with 7 bases that match TRBD2. Trimming cost V 3 bases and J 6 bases; bases outside gene matches: 11. This CDR3 has 15 amino acids. The V gene's germline CDR1 is DFQATT and CDR2 SNEGSKA (reference sequence). CDR3: CSASGLAGELNEQFF. CDR3 DNA, as far as it was read: TGCAGTGCTAGTGGTTTGGCGGGAGAGCTCAATGAG.

A word on this clone: The read terminates 3 residues ahead of where the CDR3 ends, so the germline J gene completes it. This chain joins TRBV12-3 or TRBV12-4 and TRBJ1-1; TRBD1 matches at 11 bases. The CDR3 runs 17 residues. With 8 bases clipped from V and 0 bases from J, the junction kept 11 bases outside the gene matches. CDR3 DNA (partial): TGTGCCAGCGTGCTGAGGGACAGGGGGACTCTGAACACTGAA. This translates into CASVLRDRGTLNTE. The whole CDR3 is CASVLRDRGTLNTEAFF.